This passage covers 5 T cell receptor beta chains from one sample sequenced in a study of OX40 agonist ivuxolimab in advanced cancers. Data came from immunoSEQ multiplex PCR; TCRdb stores just in-frame clones and leaves some out. The sample consists of approximately 70,000 clones, roughly 80% of them appearing once. The sample was CD4+ or CD8+ T cells sorted from blood, taken in a trial of the OX40 agonist ivuxolimab. Source of these receptors: an adult with an advanced solid tumor such as melanoma, head and neck, liver or kidney cancer.

CDR3 amino acids: CASSLAGSGSHTQYF. CDR3 sequence (DNA): TGTGCCAGCAGCTTAGCTGGTAGCGGGTCTCATACGCAGTATTTT. The chain carries TRBV7-2 and TRBJ2-3; 7 bases fit TRBD2. The CDR3 totals 15 residues. Germline V CDR1 and CDR2: SGHTA, FQGNSA. J gave up 7 bases and V 0 bases, and 7 bases lay outside the gene matches.

V is TRBV6-6 and J is TRBJ1-2; no clear D. The ends were cut back, 0 bases at V and 5 bases at J, with 4 bases in the middle. The CDR3 contains 12 residues. The germline gives CDR1 MNHNY, CDR2 SVGAGI (reference sequence). CDR3 sequence (DNA): TGTGCCAGCAGTTACTCCTCGTATGGCTACACCTTC. The encoded protein is CASSYSSYGYTF.

The chain links TRBV7-8 to TRBJ1-6, with TRBD1 matching over 7 bases. V dropped 2 bases and J dropped 7; count of bases not matched to a gene: 5. CDR3 length: 15 amino acids. Germline V lookup: CDR1 SGHVS, CDR2 FQNEAQ. The CDR3 is CASSLKQGRNSPLHF. The CDR3 nucleotides are TGTGCCAGCAGCTTAAAACAGGGGCGGAATTCACCCCTCCACTTT.

The chain has TRBV28 and TRBJ2-1, with D possibly being TRBD1 (5 bases). This CDR3 comprises 16 residues. From germline, CDR1 is MDHEN and CDR2 SYDVKM. Trimming removed 4 bases from V and 2 bases from J, with 15 bases in between. CDR3 amino acids: CASSSIQGKPYNEQFF. In DNA form, the CDR3 reads TGTGCCAGCAGTTCAATTCAGGGTAAACCCTACAATGAGCAGTTCTTC.

About this clone itself: A junction boundary mismatches the germline segment, possibly from a read error. V and J are TRBV9 and TRBJ1-2; D is unclear. Germline V gene sequence: CDR1 SGDLS, CDR2 YYNGEE. The CDR3 consists of 13 residues. The CDR3: CASSVVWDVDPSF. DNA of the CDR3: TGTGCCAGCAGCGTAGTTTGGGATGTAGACCCGAGCTTC.